This T cell receptor (beta chain) was sequenced for a study of blood T cell repertoires in COVID-19. Study summary: Nucleic acid was either cDNA or gDNA, and it came from T cells, B-cell-depleted T cells, or PBMCs.

TCRdb's copy holds only in-frame clones and misses some; the assay was immunoSEQ multiplex PCR. The sample yields 200,000 to 300,000 clones, about 90% seen once. Germline V gives CDR1 SGHTA, CDR2 FQGTGA. The CDR3 spans 12 residues. V dropped 0 bases and J dropped 6 bases, with 3 bases sitting between them. Regarding this clone: Different DNA sequences within this sample yield the same CDR3.

The TCR originated in a woman aged 50 to 65 with acute or convalescent COVID-19. The chain couples TRBV7-3 to TRBJ2-1; D gene unclear. Sequencing was done on a sample of peripheral blood. Here the CDR3 DNA reads TGTGCCAGCAGCTTAACGGCCAATGAGCAGTTCTTC. It codes for CASSLTANEQFF.